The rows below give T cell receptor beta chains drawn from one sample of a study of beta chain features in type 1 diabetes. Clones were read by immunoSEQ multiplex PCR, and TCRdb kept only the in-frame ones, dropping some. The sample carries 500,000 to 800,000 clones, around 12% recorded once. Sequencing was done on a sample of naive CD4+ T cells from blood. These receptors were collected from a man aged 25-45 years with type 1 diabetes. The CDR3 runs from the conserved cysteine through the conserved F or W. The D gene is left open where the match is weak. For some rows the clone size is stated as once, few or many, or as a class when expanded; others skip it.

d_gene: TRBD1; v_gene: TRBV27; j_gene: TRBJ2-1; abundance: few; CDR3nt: TGTGCCAGCACACAGGACAGGGACCTTTACAATGAGCAGTTCTTC; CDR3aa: CASTQDRDLYNEQFF
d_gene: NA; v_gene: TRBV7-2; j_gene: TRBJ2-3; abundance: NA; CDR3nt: TGTGCCAGCAGAGCTAGCACAGATACGCAGTATTTT; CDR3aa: CASRASTDTQYF
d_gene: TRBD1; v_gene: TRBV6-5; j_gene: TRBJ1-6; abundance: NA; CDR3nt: TGTGCCAGCAGTTACTCAGGGACAGTGTTGAATTCACCCCTCCACTTT; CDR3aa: CASSYSGTVLNSPLHF
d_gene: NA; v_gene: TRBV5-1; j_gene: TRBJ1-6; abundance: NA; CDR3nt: TGCGCCAGCAGCTTGCGGTTTACGGATTCACCCCTCCACTTT; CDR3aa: CASSLRFTDSPLHF
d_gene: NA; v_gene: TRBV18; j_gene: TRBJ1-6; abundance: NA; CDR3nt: TGTGCCAGCTCACCACGGGGTAATTCACCCCTCCACTTT; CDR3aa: CASSPRGNSPLHF
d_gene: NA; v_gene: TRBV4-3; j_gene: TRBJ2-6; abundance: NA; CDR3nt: TGCGCCAGCAGCCAAGTGGGGGCCGGAGCCAACGTCCTGACTTTC; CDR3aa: CASSQVGAGANVLTF
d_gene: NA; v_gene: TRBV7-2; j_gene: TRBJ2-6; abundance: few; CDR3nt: TGTGCCAGCAGCTTTGACAGACGCGTCCTGACTTTC; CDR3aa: CASSFDRRVLTF
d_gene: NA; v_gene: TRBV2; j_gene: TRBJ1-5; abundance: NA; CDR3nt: TGTGCCAGCAGTGACAGGCTCTATAGCAATCAGCCCCAGCATTTT; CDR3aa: CASSDRLYSNQPQHF
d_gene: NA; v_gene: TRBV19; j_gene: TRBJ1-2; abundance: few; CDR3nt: TGTGCCAGTATAGGGACGTCCTCCTTCAACTATGGCTACACCTTC; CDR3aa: CASIGTSSFNYGYTF
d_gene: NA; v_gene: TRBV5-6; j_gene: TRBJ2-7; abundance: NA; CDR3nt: TGTGCCAGCAGCGTGGACCGCGAGCAGTACTTC; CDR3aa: CASSVDREQYF
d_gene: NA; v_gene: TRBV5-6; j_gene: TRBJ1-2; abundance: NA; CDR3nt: TGTGCCAGCAGCCCTCCTACGGGGAACTATGGCTACACCTTC; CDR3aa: CASSPPTGNYGYTF
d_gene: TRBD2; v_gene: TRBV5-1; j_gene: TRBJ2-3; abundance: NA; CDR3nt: TGCGCCAGCAGCCTAGCGGGAAGGGCAGATACGCAGTATTTT; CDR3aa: CASSLAGRADTQYF
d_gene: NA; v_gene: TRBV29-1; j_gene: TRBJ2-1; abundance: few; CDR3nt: TGCAGCGTTTGGAGGGGCCACTCCTACAATGAGCAGTTCTTC; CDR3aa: CSVWRGHSYNEQFF
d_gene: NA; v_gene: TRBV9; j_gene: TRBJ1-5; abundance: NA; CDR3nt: TGTGCCAGCAGCGTAGCGGACGGGGGGGTTCAGCCCCAGCATTTT; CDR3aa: CASSVADGGVQPQHF
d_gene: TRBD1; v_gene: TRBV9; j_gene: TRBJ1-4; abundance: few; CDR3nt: TGTGCCAGCAGCGCTGGACAGGGAAATGAAAAACTGTTTTTT; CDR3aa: CASSAGQGNEKLFF
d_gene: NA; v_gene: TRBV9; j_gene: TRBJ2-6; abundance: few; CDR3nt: TGTGCCAGCAGCGTCTTTTCCTCTGGGGCCAACGTCCTGACTTTC; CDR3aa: CASSVFSSGANVLTF
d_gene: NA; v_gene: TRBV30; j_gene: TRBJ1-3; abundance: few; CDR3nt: TGTGCCTGGAGAGAGGGGCTCGGAAACACCATATATTTT; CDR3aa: CAWREGLGNTIYF
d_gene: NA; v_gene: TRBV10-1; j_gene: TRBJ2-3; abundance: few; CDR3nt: TGCGCCAGCAGTGAGTCTGGCACAGATACGCAGTATTTT; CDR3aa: CASSESGTDTQYF
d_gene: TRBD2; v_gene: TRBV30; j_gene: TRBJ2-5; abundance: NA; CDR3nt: TGTGCCTGGATGGCCGGGGGGGAGGAGACCCAGTACTTC; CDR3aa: CAWMAGGEETQYF
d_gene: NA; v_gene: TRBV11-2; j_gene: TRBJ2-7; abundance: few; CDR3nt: TGTGCCAGCAGCTTTCTGGGCCAGGGATCCTACGAGCAGTACTTC; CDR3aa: CASSFLGQGSYEQYF
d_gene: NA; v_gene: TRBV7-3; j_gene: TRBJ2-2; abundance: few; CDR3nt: TGTGCCAGCAGGAGAAGTAGGGACACCGGGGAGCTGTTTTTT; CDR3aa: CASRRSRDTGELFF
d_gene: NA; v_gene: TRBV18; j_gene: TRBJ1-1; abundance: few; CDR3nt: TGTGCCAGCTCACCACCCACAGGGAACACTGAAGCTTTCTTT; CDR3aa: CASSPPTGNTEAFF
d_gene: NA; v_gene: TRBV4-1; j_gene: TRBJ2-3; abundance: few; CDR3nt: TGCGCCAGCAGCCAAACCAAGACGCTGCCGGGAGATACGCAGTATTTT; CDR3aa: CASSQTKTLPGDTQYF
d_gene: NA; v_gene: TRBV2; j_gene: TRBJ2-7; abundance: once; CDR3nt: TGTGCCAGCAGTGAATTACGGGGAACCGAGCAGTACTTC; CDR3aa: CASSELRGTEQYF
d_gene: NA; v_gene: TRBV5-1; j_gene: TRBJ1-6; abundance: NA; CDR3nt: TGCGCCAGCAGCTTGGACCCCCCAAATTCACCCCTCCACTTT; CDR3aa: CASSLDPPNSPLHF
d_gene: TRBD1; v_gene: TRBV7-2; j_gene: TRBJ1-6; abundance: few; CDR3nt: TGTGCCAGCAGCTTTTCGGGCAGGGGGAATTCACCCCTCCACTTT; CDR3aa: CASSFSGRGNSPLHF
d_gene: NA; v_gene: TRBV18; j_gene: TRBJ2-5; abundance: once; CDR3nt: TGTGCCAGCTCACCACGGGAAGAGACCCAGTACTTC; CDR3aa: CASSPREETQYF
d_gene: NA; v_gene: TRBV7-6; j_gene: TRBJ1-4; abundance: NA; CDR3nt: TGTGCCAGCAGCTTAGTTGGTACAGCAACTAATGAAAAACTGTTTTTT; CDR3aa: CASSLVGTATNEKLFF
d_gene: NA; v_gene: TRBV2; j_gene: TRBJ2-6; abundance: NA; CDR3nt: TGTGCCAGCAGTCAGAACGCAGGGCCTGGGGCCAACGTCCTGACTTTC; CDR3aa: CASSQNAGPGANVLTF
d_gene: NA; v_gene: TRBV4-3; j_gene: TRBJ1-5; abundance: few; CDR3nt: TGCGCCAGCAGCCAAGTGAGGGGTGGACAGCCCCAGCATTTT; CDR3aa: CASSQVRGGQPQHF
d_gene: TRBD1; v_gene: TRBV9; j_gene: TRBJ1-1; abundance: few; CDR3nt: TGTGCCAGCAGCCCCCGGACAGGGGTCGAAGCTTTCTTT; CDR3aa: CASSPRTGVEAFF
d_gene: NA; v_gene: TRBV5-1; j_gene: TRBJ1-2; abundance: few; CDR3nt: TGCGCCAGCAGCTTGGATGCCTGGAGCTATGGCTACACCTTC; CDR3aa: CASSLDAWSYGYTF
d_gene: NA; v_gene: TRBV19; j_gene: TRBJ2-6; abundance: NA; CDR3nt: TGTGCCAGTAGTATCCAGTCTGGGGCCAACGTCCTGACTTTC; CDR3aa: CASSIQSGANVLTF
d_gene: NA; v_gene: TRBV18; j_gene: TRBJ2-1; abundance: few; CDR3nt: TGTGCCAGCTCACCACTTGCGGGCGCCAATAATGAGCAGTTCTTC; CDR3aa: CASSPLAGANNEQFF
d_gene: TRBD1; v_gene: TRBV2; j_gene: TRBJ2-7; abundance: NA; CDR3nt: TGTGCCAGCAGTGCGGACAGGGCGGCCTACGAGCAGTACTTC; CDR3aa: CASSADRAAYEQYF
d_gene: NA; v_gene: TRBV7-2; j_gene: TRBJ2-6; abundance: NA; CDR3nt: TGTGCCAGCAGCCAGTCAGGGCCCGGGGCCAACGTCCTGACTTTC; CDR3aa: CASSQSGPGANVLTF
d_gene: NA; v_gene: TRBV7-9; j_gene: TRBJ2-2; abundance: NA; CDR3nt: TGTGCCAGCAGCTTAAGGGTGTTCACCGGGGAGCTGTTTTTT; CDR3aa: CASSLRVFTGELFF
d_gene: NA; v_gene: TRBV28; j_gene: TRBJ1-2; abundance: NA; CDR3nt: TGTGCCAGCAGTTTATCTGGAGGTGGCTACACCTTC; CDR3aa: CASSLSGGGYTF
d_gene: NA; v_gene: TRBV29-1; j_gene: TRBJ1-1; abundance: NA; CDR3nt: TGCAGCGTAGTCCCCAACACTGAAGCTTTCTTT; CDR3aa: CSVVPNTEAFF
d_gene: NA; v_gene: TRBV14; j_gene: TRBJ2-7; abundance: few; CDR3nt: TGTGCCAGCAGCCCGACCGTATACGAGCAGTACTTC; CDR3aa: CASSPTVYEQYF
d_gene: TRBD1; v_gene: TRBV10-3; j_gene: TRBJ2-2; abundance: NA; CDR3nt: TGTGCCATCAGTTCGGGACAGCCCACCGGGGAGCTGTTTTTT; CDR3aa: CAISSGQPTGELFF
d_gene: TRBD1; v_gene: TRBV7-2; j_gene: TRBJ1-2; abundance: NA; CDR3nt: TGTGCCAGCAGCTTCCCTCGGACAGGGGGCGACGGCTACACCTTC; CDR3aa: CASSFPRTGGDGYTF
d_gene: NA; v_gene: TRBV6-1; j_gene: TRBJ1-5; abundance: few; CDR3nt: TGTGCCAGCAGTGAACAGGGGTTCAATCAGCCCCAGCATTTT; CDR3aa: CASSEQGFNQPQHF
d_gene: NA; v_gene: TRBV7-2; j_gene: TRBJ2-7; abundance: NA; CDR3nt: TGTGCCAGCAGCTCCACAGGGACCATAACCTACGAGCAGTACTTC; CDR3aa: CASSSTGTITYEQYF
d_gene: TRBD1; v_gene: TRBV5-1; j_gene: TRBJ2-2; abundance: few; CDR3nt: TGCGCCAGCAGCTTAACAGGGGCCCCGAACACCGGGGAGCTGTTTTTT; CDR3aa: CASSLTGAPNTGELFF
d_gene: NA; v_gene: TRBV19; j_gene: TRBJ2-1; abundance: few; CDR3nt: TGTGCCAGTAGCGGGATTTACAATGAGCAGTTCTTC; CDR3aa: CASSGIYNEQFF